This T cell receptor beta chain was captured by sequencing in a study of cytomegalovirus exposure and HLA in healthy donors (dated by TCRdb to between 2016 and 2019). Broadly, across the study: An earlier analysis of some 600 of the donors reported 276 Gb of sequence data and 117 million unique TCR beta sequences obtained from around 190 million T cells. About 300 gigabases of sequencing data and around 85 million unique TCR sequences made up an early release that covered nearly 650 HLA-typed donors. Of the approximately 400 genotyped donors, 65% to 90% fell in the genetic ancestry cluster associated with self-reported Caucasian donors. The study was designed to test whether signatures of past pathogen exposure could be identified by cataloging public T cell receptors. Using immunosequencing, the study profiled T cell repertoires from roughly 650 subjects and related those repertoires to cytomegalovirus serostatus. Along with the roughly 670-subject first cohort, a separate validation cohort of 120 different subjects was used. High-throughput TCR immunosequencing, statistical association of individual TCRs with disease status, and machine learning were combined to predict cytomegalovirus infection status. In a later analysis, previously published TCR beta repertoires from 500 to 750 donors were re-analyzed and high-resolution HLA genotyping was added so that TCR occurrence patterns could be studied. Rather than using new phenotypic data, the later analysis identified candidate immune exposures from TCR beta sequences and from how often those sequences occurred across donors. An earlier analysis of 450 to 750 of the donors used high-throughput TCR beta sequencing to judge whether each TCR beta V gene segment behaved as functional or pseudogenic. Alongside the repertoire data, information on donor age, sex, ethnicity and CMV serostatus was compiled. A later genetic analysis used genome-wide SNP genotypes for about 55% of the 666 donors, treating that subset as a discovery cohort. Every repertoire in the discovery cohort had been generated on one and the same sequencing platform. Class I and class II HLA loci were covered by the typing at four-digit resolution. Typing coverage varied by locus: roughly 629-630 donors for A, B, C, DRB1 and DQB1; 522 for DQA1; over 600 for DPA1; approximately 470 for DPB1. Five DR-DQ haplotypes were treated as single units for association and clustering because of strong linkage in the cohort. Across some 400 genotyped donors of the cohort, an average of about 240,000 unique TCR beta nucleotide sequences per donor were sequenced, and roughly 20% of those sequences were non-productive.

The library was generated by the immunoSEQ multiplex PCR assay. For the multiplex PCR, a mixture combining 60 forward primers for TCR Vbeta segments and 13 reverse primers for TCR Jbeta segments was used. The CDR3 region of rearranged TCR beta genes was amplified from genomic DNA by a multiplex PCR assay. On the Illumina HiSeq System, the amplified TCR beta libraries were sequenced as 87-base-pair reads. The published analysis was carried out like this. Across the roughly 640 repertoires, a later analysis counted tens of millions of unique TCR beta chains, 8.5 million to 12 million of which were shared by at least two donors. A nearest-neighbor algorithm error-corrected the raw reads and collapsed the reads into unique sequences, merging closely related sequences to remove PCR and sequencing errors. V, D and J gene segments were assigned by aligning CDR3 sequences to IMGT reference sequences. For a sequence to be retained, at least a six-nucleotide match to both a V gene segment and a J gene segment was required. Rearrangements were called productive when the CDR3 lacked stop codons and stayed in frame with V and J; all others were non-productive. Following IMGT convention, CDR3 was defined as the stretch from the second conserved V-encoded cysteine to the conserved J-encoded phenylalanine. Sequences without an unambiguous match to a single V gene segment were excluded from the earlier analysis of 450 to 750 of the donors. An earlier analysis of approximately 590 of the donors classified V segments as functional when productive rearrangements were above 56.7% and as segregating when the standard deviation between donors was above 5%. A statistical classification framework was developed to diagnose cytomegalovirus status using the catalog of TCR beta chain sequences. In a later analysis, TCR nucleotide sequences were compared against IMGT/GENE-DB human TR gene sequences so that V and J genes could be assigned. A later analysis assigned CDR3 sequences and most-parsimonious VDJ recombination scenarios with the TCRdist pipeline. In a later analysis, each TCR beta chain was defined by its CDR3 amino acid sequence together with its V-gene family, and reads without a unique V-gene family were excluded. As a way to deal with suspected cross-contamination and a sequencing artifact, a later analysis dropped approximately 590 nucleotide sequences that were highly shared and had low generation probability. A later analysis calculated a clonal expansion index for each public chain from normalized within-repertoire ranks of inferred template counts. Generation probabilities in a later analysis came from a VDJ recombination model fitted to out-of-frame rearrangements, and those results were checked against IGoR. Hypergeometric tests were used in a later analysis to score TCR-TCR, TCR-HLA and TCR-CMV co-occurrence, with a repertoire-size bias correction applied to the TCR pairs. False discovery rates were estimated in a later analysis by permuting HLA or CMV assignments 20 times. In a later analysis, co-occurring TCRs were grouped with DBSCAN, and TCRdist sequence similarity was added when clustering was performed within HLA-allele-positive subsets. Repertoires with fewer than 30,000 or more than 120,000 public chains were left out of co-occurrence clustering, as were about 5 repertoires with anomalous nucleotide sharing. Not all clones reach the TCRdb copy of this immuneACCESS table, which keeps in-frame sequences only. Checked studies attribute under half of the gap to unresolved V genes and leave the rest unexplained. Clone size and V and J calls were adopted from that table, with D and trimming inferred from the DNA. Counted in this sample were roughly 230,000 clones; more than 70% of them appeared once. Around 0.45% of the sample comes from the top ten.

Study-wide conclusions, independent of this receptor: A later analysis found that most CMV-associated TCR beta chains appeared HLA-restricted, with HLA associations seemingly driven largely by CMV exposure. A later analysis found that HLA-associated TCR beta chains were more clonally expanded and had lower generation probabilities than equally common non-associated chains. While some public TCRs were present in many individuals, most TCR sequences turned up only very rarely across donors. Because HLA typing was missing for some donors at each locus, association tests included only the typed subset. When HLA alleles, especially DR and DQ, strongly co-occurred, attributing TCR associations to individual alleles was difficult. CMV serostatus was the only immune exposure information available for the cohort. Linkage disequilibrium might explain the correlated functional status among segregating V segments, but an unknown experimental factor could not be ruled out. The study gave a list of about 160 TCR beta chains associated with cytomegalovirus. In vitro tests confirmed that a few of the cytomegalovirus-associated TCR beta chains recognize cytomegalovirus antigens. A later analysis found that TCR association rates varied across HLA loci, with DRB1 alleles showing the most associated TCRs and HLA-C alleles the fewest. Some IMGT-functional V segments, including TRBV6-2 and TRBV6-3, could not be distinguished by the 87-base-pair reads and were therefore excluded. Cytomegalovirus status was reported to be diagnosed by the classifier with high specificity and sensitivity in both the original and validation cohorts. A later genetic analysis associated a missense DCLRE1C variant with V-gene and J-gene trimming of TCR beta chains, and an independent cohort replicated the association. Approximately 18 rarely observed V segments, including chromosome 9 orphons, were excluded from the earlier analysis of several hundred of the donors because counts were too low. According to a later analysis, parvovirus B19, influenza, CMV and Epstein-Barr virus appeared linked to several top co-occurrence clusters. Roughly uniform sequencing depth across donors was assumed in presence/absence analyses, although this assumption may not hold. Only TCR beta chains were sequenced in this cohort, and the absence of alpha or paired-chain data limited detectable features. According to the authors, the approach could potentially be generalized to other disease states and immunological phenotypes. A further reported finding was that TCR beta sequences accurately predicted the HLA-A and HLA-B alleles for most subjects in the first cohort. Specific HLA alleles were associated with 16,951 TCR beta sequences at a false discovery rate of 0.05 in a later analysis. In an earlier analysis of about 550 of the donors, most TCR beta V segments were observed in productive rearrangements about 87% or about 30% of the time, broadly matching IMGT annotations. A cluster of highly shared sequence variants was judged likely to represent a technical artifact of the sequencing pipeline. According to a later genetic analysis, donors in an Asian-associated ancestry cluster had fewer N-insertions in productive TCRs than the approximately 670-donor mean.

The cohort was made up of approximately 670 healthy bone marrow donors. Cohort members were all nominally healthy when sampled, although unrecorded immune exposures were likely present. The donor tested CMV seronegative and was one of the 352 seronegative cohort members. Every donor gave a peripheral blood sample, and the peripheral blood mononuclear cells from that sample were used for TCR beta sequencing. Genomic DNA extraction from the blood cell samples was performed with the Qiagen DNeasy Blood Extraction Kit. The germline V gene sets CDR1 to KGHSH and CDR2 to LQKENI. Relative to germline, V is missing 3 bases and J is missing 2 bases, with 6 bases of the junction outside any gene match. The CDR3 runs 17 residues from the cysteine to the phenylalanine. Only the CDR3 DNA is retained, 51 bases long and in frame from the first base. Note on this clone: The target of this receptor is not known. The record has no base qualities; no much larger clone is one base away.

The chain is assembled from TRBV18 and TRBJ2-2; a stretch of 10 junction bases matches TRBD1. The source is a boy between 5 and 17 years old in good health and CMV-seronegative. Sequencing was carried out using PBMCs. The CDR3 corresponds to CASSPLTGGTNTGELFF. The nucleotides read TGTGCCAGCTCACCTCTGACAGGGGGCACCAACACCGGGGAGCTGTTTTTT. Full variable domain (CDR3 extended with the reference TRBV18 and TRBJ2-2 proteins): NAGVMQNPRHLVRRRGQEARLRCSPMKGHSHVYWYRQLPEEGLKFMVYLQKENIIDESGMPKERFSAEFPKEGPSILRIQQVVRGDSAAYFCASSPLTGGTNTGELFFGEGSRLTVL.